These T cell receptor beta chains were read from a single sample in a study of cytomegalovirus exposure and HLA in healthy donors. Repertoires were generated with immunoSEQ multiplex PCR, while TCRdb's copy carries only in-frame clones and drops some. The sample has about 97,000 clones, just under 95% seen once. The sequenced material came from PBMCs. All receptors come from a woman between 18 and 30 years old in good health and CMV-seronegative. Each CDR3 is given with its conserved first and last residue. Each record gives: D gene, J gene, CDR3 length, clone size, V gene, CDR3 DNA, CDR3 protein. The D gene is left open where the match is weak. Clone size is stated in some rows and not others, as once, few, many or a class when expanded.

D gene: NA
J gene: TRBJ1-1
CDR3 length: 12
clone size: NA
V gene: TRBV7-8
CDR3 DNA: TGTGCCAGCAGCTCCATGAGCACTGAAGCTTTCTTT
CDR3 protein: CASSSMSTEAFF

D gene: NA
J gene: TRBJ2-1
CDR3 length: 17
clone size: NA
V gene: TRBV9
CDR3 DNA: TGTGCCAGCAGCGTAGCTACTCGGAGGGGAATCTACAATGAGCAGTTCTTC
CDR3 protein: CASSVATRRGIYNEQFF

D gene: NA
J gene: TRBJ1-4
CDR3 length: 16
clone size: NA
V gene: TRBV6-5
CDR3 DNA: TGTGCCAGCAGTTACTCCCTGTTAGGGGGGGATGAAAAACTGTTTTTT
CDR3 protein: CASSYSLLGGDEKLFF

D gene: NA
J gene: TRBJ1-3
CDR3 length: 14
clone size: NA
V gene: TRBV10-2
CDR3 DNA: TGCGCCAGCAGTGAGGGAGGTTTCGGAAACACCATATATTTT
CDR3 protein: CASSEGGFGNTIYF

D gene: NA
J gene: TRBJ2-1
CDR3 length: 14
clone size: once
V gene: TRBV4-2
CDR3 DNA: TGTGCCAGCAGCCAAACCGCAGATCCCACGGAGCAGTTCTTC
CDR3 protein: CASSQTADPTEQFF

D gene: NA
J gene: TRBJ2-4
CDR3 length: 12
clone size: NA
V gene: TRBV10-2
CDR3 DNA: TGCGCCAGCAGCAGGGGGGAAGACATTCAGTACTTC
CDR3 protein: CASSRGEDIQYF

D gene: TRBD1
J gene: TRBJ1-2
CDR3 length: 15
clone size: NA
V gene: TRBV19
CDR3 DNA: TGTGCCAGTAGTATCTCGACAGGGGGGGGCTATGGCTACACCTTC
CDR3 protein: CASSISTGGGYGYTF

D gene: TRBD2
J gene: TRBJ2-1
CDR3 length: 15
clone size: NA
V gene: TRBV7-2
CDR3 DNA: TGTGCCAGCAGCTTCAGCGGGGGGGCTTACAATGAGCAGTTCTTC
CDR3 protein: CASSFSGGAYNEQFF

D gene: NA
J gene: TRBJ1-2
CDR3 length: 16
clone size: NA
V gene: TRBV28
CDR3 DNA: TGTGCCAGCAGTTCTGACAGTTTAGCCGTTAACTATGGCTACACCTTC
CDR3 protein: CASSSDSLAVNYGYTF

D gene: TRBD2
J gene: TRBJ2-4
CDR3 length: 15
clone size: NA
V gene: TRBV5-6
CDR3 DNA: TGTGCCAGCAGCTTGACTAGCGGGGCGGGATTCATTCAGTACTTC
CDR3 protein: CASSLTSGAGFIQYF